This T cell receptor (beta chain) was sequenced for a study of shared clonotypes between healthy human individuals. Study context: For every donor, three CD4 naive, three CD4 memory, two CD8 naive and one CD8 memory plates were used.

Germline CDR1 SGHAT, CDR2 FQNNGV. V was pared by 3 bases and J by 6 bases, with 12 bases between. The CDR3 has 14 residues. Only one count was recorded for this clone. Some clones are missing from TCRdb's copy, which holds only in-frame ones; the method was immunoSEQ multiplex PCR. There are around 700,000 clones in the sample; roughly 70% occur only once, and over 1.5% lies in the top ten. Sequencing was performed on memory CD4+ T cells sorted from blood. As for subset: CD45RA-negative fraction. This TCR came from a woman in her 30s in good health. This chain uses TRBV11-2 with TRBJ2-1; D may match TRBD1 or TRBD2 (6 bases each). CDR3 region: CASSFNGGPNEQFF. The DNA of the CDR3 is TGTGCCAGCAGCTTCAATGGGGGGCCCAATGAGCAGTTCTTC. The full variable domain, completed using reference TRBV11-2 and TRBJ2-1, is EAGVAQSPRYKIIEKRQSVAFWCNPISGHATLYWYQQILGQGPKLLIQFQNNGVVDDSQLPKDRFSAERLKGVDSTLKIQPAKLEDSAVYLCASSFNGGPNEQFFGPGTRLTVL.